This record covers a single T cell receptor beta chain. Its antigen is undetermined. CDR3 length equals 13 residues. Trimming stripped 3 bases from V and 1 base from J, with 6 bases between. CDR1 SNHLY and CDR2 FYNNEI come from the germline V gene. These data are taken from a study of T cell responses to AZD1222 COVID-19 vaccine. As for the study in general: Pooling of second doses given at about 4 or about 12 weeks was done.

Profiling relied on immunoSEQ multiplex PCR, and the TCRdb table lists in-frame clones only, not all of them. The repertoire includes some 130,000 clones, 65% to 90% of them detected once, and under 25% sits in the top ten. Study-wide points: Spike-specific TCR depth and breadth grew after two AZD1222 doses. In all cases, repertoires were sampled only after the peak T cell response. Females made up more of the donors, who were largely white British, and clonal diversity may have come out too low.

This specimen was peripheral blood, taken on day 0 of AZD1222 vaccination. The genes are TRBV2 and TRBJ2-5; unclear D gene. The sequence came from an adult in good health. This CDR3 is CASSEIGQETQYF. DNA for the CDR3: TGTGCCAGCAGTGAGATCGGCCAAGAGACCCAGTACTTC.